These 20 T cell receptor beta chains came from one sample sequenced in a study of shared clonotypes between healthy human individuals. Clones were sequenced by immunoSEQ multiplex PCR, and TCRdb holds only the in-frame ones, with some missing. The sample records 950,000 to 1,200,000 clones, around 77% being singletons. Material: memory CD4+ T cells from PBMCs. Subset indicated: CD45RA-negative fraction. The receptors shown here come from a young man in good health. Some clones in this sample may be carry-over from other donors' samples.

This clone occurred once. This rearrangement joins TRBV7-6 to TRBJ2-1; the match to TRBD2 covers 11 bases. The V gene end was trimmed by 3 bases and the J gene end by 4 bases; junction bases not matched to a gene: 5. This CDR3 has 16 amino acids. CDR1 and CDR2 from the germline V gene are SGHVS and FNYEAQ. In DNA form, the CDR3 reads TGTGCCAGCAGCTTTCAGGCTAGCGGGGGGTACAATGAGCAGTTCTTC. Its translation: CASSFQASGGYNEQFF.

In this sample, this clone turned up a few times. The CDR3 loop is CASSSGQNEQFF. CDR3 DNA: TGTGCCAGCTCTAGCGGACAGAATGAGCAGTTCTTC. This chain joins TRBV18 and TRBJ2-1; D could derive from TRBD1 or TRBD2 (6 bases each). Germline V lookup: CDR1 KGHSH, CDR2 LQKENI. This CDR3 contains 12 residues. With 6 bases removed from V and 7 bases from J, the gap between germline ends came to 10 bases.

CDR3 region: CASSPSRTGSGYGYTF. In DNA, the CDR3 is TGTGCCAGCTCACCGTCTCGCACAGGGAGCGGCTATGGCTACACCTTC. The rearrangement links TRBV18 to TRBJ1-2, with a tentative D call TRBD1 (6 bases). CDR3 length: 16 amino acids. Germline CDR1 KGHSH, CDR2 LQKENI. V was clipped by 3 bases and J by 4 bases, with 18 bases between them.

This clone was recorded a few times. The chain employs TRBV6-1 and TRBJ1-2; the D is unclear. Germline V CDR1 and CDR2: MNHNS, SASEGT. This CDR3 has 14 residues. V was clipped by 4 bases and J by 4 bases, with 13 bases between them. CDR3 loop: CASSVEPASYGYTF. The CDR3 DNA reads as TGTGCCAGCAGTGTTGAGCCAGCGTCCTATGGCTACACCTTC.

The chain carries TRBV7-9 and TRBJ1-1; 7 nucleotides line up with TRBD1. Looked up from germline, CDR1 is SEHNR and CDR2 is FQNEAQ (reference sequence). The CDR3 has 14 amino acids. With V trimmed by 4 bases and J by 0 bases, 2 bases remained unmatched. CDR3: CASSWGQLNTEAFF. As DNA, the CDR3 is TGTGCCAGCAGCTGGGGACAGTTGAACACTGAAGCTTTCTTT.

J is TRBJ2-2 and V is TRBV5-1; 13 nucleotides align to TRBD2. Germline assignment: CDR1 SGHRS and CDR2 YFSETQ. This CDR3 is 18 amino acids long. Trimming at V came to 4 bases and at J to 3 bases, leaving 9 bases not matched to a gene. The CDR3 coding sequence is TGCGCCAGCAGCGCCCGGACTAGCGGGAGAGGCGACACCGGGGAGCTGTTTTTT. It is translated as CASSARTSGRGDTGELFF.

This rearrangement joins TRBV7-9 to TRBJ2-2, with 7 bases fitting TRBD1. In germline, CDR1 is SEHNR, CDR2 FQNEAQ (reference sequence). The CDR3 is 16 residues long. Trimming cost V 2 bases and J 6 bases; bases outside gene matches: 9. DNA of the CDR3: TGTGCCAGCAGCTTAAACAGGGGAATAGTCGCCGGGGAGCTGTTTTTT. This sequence encodes CASSLNRGIVAGELFF. The full variable domain, with the rest looked up from reference TRBV7-9 and TRBJ2-2, is DTGVSQNPRHKITKRGQNVTFRCDPISEHNRLYWYRQTLGQGPEFLTYFQNEAQLEKSRLLSDRFSAERPKGSFSTLEIQRTEQGDSAMYLCASSLNRGIVAGELFFGEGSRLTVL.

The gene calls are TRBV7-3 and TRBJ2-1; 10 positions match TRBD2. CDR1 SGHTA and CDR2 FQGTGA come from the germline V gene. J was trimmed by 5 bases and V by 0 bases; bases with no gene match: 7. The CDR3 contains 17 residues. The CDR3 sequence is CASSLTSRTSGNNEQFF. CDR3 sequence (DNA): TGTGCCAGCAGCTTAACGTCCCGGACTAGCGGAAACAATGAGCAGTTCTTC.

This chain uses TRBV4-3 with TRBJ2-7, with D possibly being TRBD2 (7 bases). In germline, CDR1 is LGHNA, CDR2 YSLEER. The CDR3 totals 14 residues. Trimming took off 4 bases at V and 3 bases at J, with 13 bases between the two ends. CDR3 nucleotides: TGCGCCAGCAGCCCTCAAGGGGGGGTCTACGAGCAGTACTTC. Translating it yields CASSPQGGVYEQYF.

The CDR3 region has the DNA TGTGCCAGCAGGCTAAGGGACCTAAAAATCAACACCGGGGAGCTGTTTTTT. Protein: CASRLRDLKINTGELFF. The chain couples TRBV28 to TRBJ2-2, with D perhaps assigned TRBD1 or TRBD2 (5 bases each). The V gene's germline CDR1 is MDHEN and CDR2 SYDVKM. This CDR3 has 17 residues. V lost 6 bases and J 2 bases, leaving 19 bases between the germline ends.

The J gene is TRBJ2-7, the V gene TRBV5-4; 7 bases align to TRBD1. After removal of 4 bases from V and 5 bases from J, the junction contained 9 bases not matched to a gene. This CDR3 has 14 residues. In germline, CDR1 is SGHNT, CDR2 YYREEE (reference sequence). The DNA of the CDR3 is TGTGCCAGCAGCCCGACAGGGCGGAAAAACGAGCAGTACTTC. Translation gives CASSPTGRKNEQYF. Looking up the rest from reference TRBV5-4 and TRBJ2-7 gives the full variable domain: ETGVTQSPTHLIKTRGQQVTLRCSSQSGHNTVSWYQQALGQGPQFIFQYYREEENGRGNFPPRFSGLQFPNYSSELNVNALELDDSALYLCASSPTGRKNEQYFGPGTRLTVT.

V gene TRBV7-2 combines with J gene TRBJ2-3; D gene ambiguous. The CDR3 has 14 residues. Germline V lookup: CDR1 SGHTA, CDR2 FQGNSA. The V gene lost 2 bases and the J gene lost 2 bases, with 8 bases spanning the gap. The CDR3 bases are TGTGCCAGCAGCTTAAACTCCTTCACAGATACGCAGTATTTT. Translating it yields CASSLNSFTDTQYF.

This chain joins TRBV28 and TRBJ1-5, with 7 bases that match TRBD1. There are 14 residues in the CDR3. The ends lost 3 bases at V and 7 bases at J; junction bases unmatched: 6. Per germline, CDR1 MDHEN and CDR2 SYDVKM. In nucleotides, the CDR3 is TGTGCCAGCAGTTTTTGGCAGGGGGGACAGCCCCAGCATTTT. It yields the protein CASSFWQGGQPQHF.

The chain uses TRBV7-9 and TRBJ2-5, with 12 bases matching TRBD2. This CDR3 has 15 residues. J was trimmed by 2 bases and V by 5 bases; bases with no gene match: 3. Per the germline V gene, CDR1 is SEHNR and CDR2 is FQNEAQ (reference sequence). CDR3 in DNA: TGTGCCAGCAGCGACGGGACTAGCGGGCAAGAGACCCAGTACTTC. Translation: CASSDGTSGQETQYF. Together with reference TRBV7-9 and TRBJ2-5, the CDR3 gives the full variable domain: DTGVSQNPRHKITKRGQNVTFRCDPISEHNRLYWYRQTLGQGPEFLTYFQNEAQLEKSRLLSDRFSAERPKGSFSTLEIQRTEQGDSAMYLCASSDGTSGQETQYFGPGTRLLVL.

The chain is built from TRBV28 and TRBJ2-7, with D tentatively TRBD2 (6 bases). CDR1 MDHEN and CDR2 SYDVKM come from the germline V gene. The CDR3 spans 14 residues. Deletions cut 5 bases from V and 0 bases from J, with 11 bases between. CDR3 protein: CASSPGLSSYEQYF. As DNA, the CDR3 is TGTGCCAGCAGTCCGGGACTTAGCTCCTACGAGCAGTACTTC.

This chain uses TRBV7-2 with TRBJ2-2; D is possibly TRBD1 or TRBD2 (6 bases each). The CDR3 runs 14 residues. Trimming took 1 base from V and 5 from J, leaving 8 bases between them. Germline V lookup: CDR1 SGHTA, CDR2 FQGNSA. The DNA for the CDR3 is TGTGCCAGCAGCTTAGAAGGGGGGACCGGGGAGCTGTTTTTT. Its translation is CASSLEGGTGELFF.

The V call is TRBV7-2, the J call TRBJ1-3; D uncertain. The V gene lost 1 base and the J gene lost 4 bases, with 8 bases spanning the gap. The germline V gene encodes CDR1 SGHTA and CDR2 FQGNSA. The CDR3 contains 14 residues. The CDR3 coding sequence is TGTGCCAGCAGCTTAGGGCATGGGGGAAACACCATATATTTT. Translating gives CASSLGHGGNTIYF.

As concerns this clone: This clone may be a read error of a much larger clone one base away. The sample contains more than one DNA sequence encoding this CDR3. The chain links TRBV30 to TRBJ1-2, with D tentatively TRBD1 (5 bases). The CDR3 runs 13 residues. CDR1 and CDR2 from the germline V gene are GTSNPN and SVGIG (reference sequence). Trimming shortened V by 5 bases and J by 6 bases, and 16 bases separated the two germline ends. DNA for the CDR3: TGTGCCTGGTCCACCGGGGCGCGTAATGGCTACACCTTC. This codes for CAWSTGARNGYTF.

The sample holds one count of this clone. This rearrangement joins TRBV2 to TRBJ1-5; 7 bases align to TRBD1. CDR1 and CDR2 (germline): SNHLY, FYNNEI. The CDR3 has 16 residues. Trimming took 6 bases from V and 3 from J; bases not matched to a gene: 11. The CDR3 bases are TGTGCCAGCAGCAAAACCACAGGGGCGGACAATCAGCCCCAGCATTTT. Translating gives CASSKTTGADNQPQHF.

V gene TRBV5-4 combines with J gene TRBJ2-5, with 8 bases lining up with TRBD2. With the DNA end fitting TRBJ2-7 better, the J assignment may be wrong. This CDR3 comprises 15 residues. Per germline, CDR1 SGHNT and CDR2 YYREEE (reference sequence). CDR3 amino acids: CASSPGAGAEYEQYF. For the CDR3, the DNA is TGTGCCAGCAGCCCTGGAGCGGGAGCAGAGTACGAGCAGTACTTC.